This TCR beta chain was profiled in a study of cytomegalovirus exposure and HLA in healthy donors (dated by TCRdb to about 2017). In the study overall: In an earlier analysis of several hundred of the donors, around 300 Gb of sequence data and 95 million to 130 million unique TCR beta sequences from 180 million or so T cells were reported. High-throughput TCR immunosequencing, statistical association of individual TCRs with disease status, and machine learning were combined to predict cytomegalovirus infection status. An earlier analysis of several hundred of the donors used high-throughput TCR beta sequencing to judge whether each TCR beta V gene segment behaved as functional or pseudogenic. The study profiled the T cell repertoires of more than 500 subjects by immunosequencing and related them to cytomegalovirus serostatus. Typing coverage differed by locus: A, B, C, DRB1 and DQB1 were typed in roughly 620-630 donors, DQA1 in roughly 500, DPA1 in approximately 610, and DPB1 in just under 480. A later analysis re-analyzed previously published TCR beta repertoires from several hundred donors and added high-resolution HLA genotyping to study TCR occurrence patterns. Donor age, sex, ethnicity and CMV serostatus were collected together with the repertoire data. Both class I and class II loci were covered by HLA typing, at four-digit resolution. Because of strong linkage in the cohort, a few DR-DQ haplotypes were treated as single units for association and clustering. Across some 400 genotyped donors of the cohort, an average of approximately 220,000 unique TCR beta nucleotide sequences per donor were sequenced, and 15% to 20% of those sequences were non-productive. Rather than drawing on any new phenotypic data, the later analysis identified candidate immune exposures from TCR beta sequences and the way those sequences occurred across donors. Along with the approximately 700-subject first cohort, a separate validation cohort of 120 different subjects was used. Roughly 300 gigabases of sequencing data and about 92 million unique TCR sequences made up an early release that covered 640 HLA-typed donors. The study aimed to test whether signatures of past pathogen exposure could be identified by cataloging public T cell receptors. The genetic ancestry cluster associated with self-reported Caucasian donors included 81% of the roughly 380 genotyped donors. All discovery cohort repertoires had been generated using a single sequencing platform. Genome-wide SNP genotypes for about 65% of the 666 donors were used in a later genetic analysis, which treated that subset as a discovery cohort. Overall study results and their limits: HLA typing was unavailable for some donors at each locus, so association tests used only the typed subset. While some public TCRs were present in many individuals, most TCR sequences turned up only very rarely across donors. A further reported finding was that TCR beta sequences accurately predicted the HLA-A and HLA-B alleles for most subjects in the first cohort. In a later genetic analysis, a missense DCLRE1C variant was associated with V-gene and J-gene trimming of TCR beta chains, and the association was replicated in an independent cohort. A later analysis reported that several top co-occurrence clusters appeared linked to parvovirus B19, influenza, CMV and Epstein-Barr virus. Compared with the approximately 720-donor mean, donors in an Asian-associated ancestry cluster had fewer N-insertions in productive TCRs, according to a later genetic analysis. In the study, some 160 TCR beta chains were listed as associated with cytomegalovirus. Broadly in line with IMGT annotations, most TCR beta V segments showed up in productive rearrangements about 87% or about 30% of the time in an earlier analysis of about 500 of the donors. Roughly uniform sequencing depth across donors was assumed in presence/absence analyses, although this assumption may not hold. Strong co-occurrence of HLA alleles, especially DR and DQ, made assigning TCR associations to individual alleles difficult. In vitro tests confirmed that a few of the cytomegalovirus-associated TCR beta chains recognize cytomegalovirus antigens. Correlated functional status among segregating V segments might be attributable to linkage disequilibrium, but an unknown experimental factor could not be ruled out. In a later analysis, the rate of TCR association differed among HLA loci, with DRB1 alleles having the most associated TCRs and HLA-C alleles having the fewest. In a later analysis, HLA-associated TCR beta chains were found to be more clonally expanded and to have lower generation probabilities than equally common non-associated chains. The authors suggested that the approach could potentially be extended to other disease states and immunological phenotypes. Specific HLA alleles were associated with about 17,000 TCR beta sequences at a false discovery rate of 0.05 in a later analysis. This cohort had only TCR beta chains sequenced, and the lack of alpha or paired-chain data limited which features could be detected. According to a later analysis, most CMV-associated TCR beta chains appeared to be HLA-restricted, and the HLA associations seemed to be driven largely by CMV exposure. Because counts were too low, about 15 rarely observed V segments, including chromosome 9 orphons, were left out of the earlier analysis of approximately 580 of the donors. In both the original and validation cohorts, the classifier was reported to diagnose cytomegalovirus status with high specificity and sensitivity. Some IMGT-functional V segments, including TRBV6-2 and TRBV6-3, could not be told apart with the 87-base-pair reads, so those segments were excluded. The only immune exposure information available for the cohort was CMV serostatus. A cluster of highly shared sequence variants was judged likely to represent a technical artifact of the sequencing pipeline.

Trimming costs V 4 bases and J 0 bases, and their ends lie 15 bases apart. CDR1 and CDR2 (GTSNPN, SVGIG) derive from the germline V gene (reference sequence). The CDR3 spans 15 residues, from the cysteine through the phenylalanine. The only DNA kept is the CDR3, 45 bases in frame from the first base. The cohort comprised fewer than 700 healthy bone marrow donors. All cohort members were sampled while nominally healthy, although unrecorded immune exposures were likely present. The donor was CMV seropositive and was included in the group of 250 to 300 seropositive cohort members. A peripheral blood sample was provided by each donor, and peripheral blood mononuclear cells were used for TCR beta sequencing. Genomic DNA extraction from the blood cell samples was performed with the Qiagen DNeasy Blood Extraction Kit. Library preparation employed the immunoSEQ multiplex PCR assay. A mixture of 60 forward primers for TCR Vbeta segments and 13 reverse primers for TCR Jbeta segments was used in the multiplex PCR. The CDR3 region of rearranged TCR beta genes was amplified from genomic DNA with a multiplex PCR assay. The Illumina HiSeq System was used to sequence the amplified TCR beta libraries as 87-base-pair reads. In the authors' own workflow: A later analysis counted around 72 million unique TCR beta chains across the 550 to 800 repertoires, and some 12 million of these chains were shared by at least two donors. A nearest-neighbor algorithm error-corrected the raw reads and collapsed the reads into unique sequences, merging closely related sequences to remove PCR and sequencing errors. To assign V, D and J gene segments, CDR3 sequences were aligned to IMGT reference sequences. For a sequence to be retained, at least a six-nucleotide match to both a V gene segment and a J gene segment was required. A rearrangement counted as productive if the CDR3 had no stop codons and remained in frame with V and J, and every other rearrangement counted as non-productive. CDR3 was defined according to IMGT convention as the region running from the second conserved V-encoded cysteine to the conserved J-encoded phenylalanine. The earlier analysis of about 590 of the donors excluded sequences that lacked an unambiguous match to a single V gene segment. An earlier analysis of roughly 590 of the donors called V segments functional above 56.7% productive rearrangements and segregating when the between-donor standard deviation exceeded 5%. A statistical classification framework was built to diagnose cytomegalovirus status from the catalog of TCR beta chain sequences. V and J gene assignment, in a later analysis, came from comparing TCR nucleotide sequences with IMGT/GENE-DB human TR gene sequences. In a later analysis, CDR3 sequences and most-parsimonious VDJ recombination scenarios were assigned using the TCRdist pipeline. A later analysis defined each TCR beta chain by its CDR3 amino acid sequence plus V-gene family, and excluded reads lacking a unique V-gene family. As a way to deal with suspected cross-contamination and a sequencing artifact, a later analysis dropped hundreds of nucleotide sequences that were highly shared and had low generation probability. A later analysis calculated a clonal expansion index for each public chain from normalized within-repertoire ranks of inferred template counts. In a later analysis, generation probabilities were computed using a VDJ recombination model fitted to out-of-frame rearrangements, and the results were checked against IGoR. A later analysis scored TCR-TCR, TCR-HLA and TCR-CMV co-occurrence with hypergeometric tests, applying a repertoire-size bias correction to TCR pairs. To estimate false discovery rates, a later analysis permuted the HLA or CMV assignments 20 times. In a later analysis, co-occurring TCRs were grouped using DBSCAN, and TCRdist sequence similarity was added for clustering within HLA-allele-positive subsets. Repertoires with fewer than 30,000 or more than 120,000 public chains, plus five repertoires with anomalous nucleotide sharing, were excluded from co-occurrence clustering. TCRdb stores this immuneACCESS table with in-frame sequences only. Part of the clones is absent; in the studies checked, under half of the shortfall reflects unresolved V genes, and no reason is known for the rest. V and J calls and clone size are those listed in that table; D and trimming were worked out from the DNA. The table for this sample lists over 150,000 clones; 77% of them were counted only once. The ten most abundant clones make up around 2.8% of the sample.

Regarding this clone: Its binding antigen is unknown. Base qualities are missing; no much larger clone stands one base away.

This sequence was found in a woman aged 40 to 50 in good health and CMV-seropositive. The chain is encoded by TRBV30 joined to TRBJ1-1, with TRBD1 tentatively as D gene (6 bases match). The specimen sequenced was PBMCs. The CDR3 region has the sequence CAWTRGGGLNTEAFF. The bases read TGTGCCTGGACCAGAGGGGGGGGGTTGAACACTGAAGCTTTCTTT.